These T cell receptor beta chains were read from a single sample in a study of T-cell reconstitution after alpha-beta-depleted transplantation in children. TCRdb recomputed calls from the PCR reads with MiXCR, one row per CDR3 protein. The sample contains approximately 270,000 distinct CDR3 sequences, about 24% of which appear only once. The sample in question was PBMCs, mostly from graft donor cells, obtained 360 days after TCRalphabeta/CD19-depleted stem cell transplant. The receptors stem from a female patient between 2 and 15 years old who had a stem cell transplant for congenital amegakaryocytic thrombocytopenia, so the T cells may come from the graft donor. Both conserved end residues are part of each CDR3. For some rows the clone size is stated as once, few or many, or as a class when expanded; others skip it.

J gene: TRBJ2-1; V gene: TRBV4-1; CDR3 length: 15; clone size: few; CDR3 protein: CASSQEILVNSEQFF
J gene: TRBJ2-3; V gene: TRBV11-2; CDR3 length: 14; clone size: many; CDR3 protein: CASSLGGLKNTQYF
J gene: TRBJ2-2; V gene: TRBV24-1; CDR3 length: 14; clone size: .; CDR3 protein: CATSAGRNTGELFF
J gene: TRBJ2-2; V gene: TRBV5-1; CDR3 length: 15; clone size: .; CDR3 protein: CASSLMDRNTGELFF
J gene: TRBJ2-7; V gene: TRBV4-2; CDR3 length: 15; clone size: few; CDR3 protein: CASSQPGVDSYEQYF
J gene: TRBJ1-6; V gene: TRBV20-1; CDR3 length: 15; clone size: few; CDR3 protein: CSARDYELGRAPLHF
J gene: TRBJ2-2; V gene: TRBV5-1; CDR3 length: 16; clone size: .; CDR3 protein: CASRRLAGEVAGELFF
J gene: TRBJ2-7; V gene: TRBV5-1; CDR3 length: 13; clone size: few; CDR3 protein: CASRPGTTYEQYF
J gene: TRBJ2-7; V gene: TRBV5-5; CDR3 length: 13; clone size: few; CDR3 protein: CVTGQGLNYEQYF
J gene: TRBJ2-1; V gene: TRBV6-2/TRBV6-3; CDR3 length: 13; clone size: .; CDR3 protein: CASSYRGRNEQFF
J gene: TRBJ1-6; V gene: TRBV2; CDR3 length: 14; clone size: few; CDR3 protein: CASSAGTNNSPLHF
J gene: TRBJ2-1; V gene: TRBV5-4; CDR3 length: 16; clone size: .; CDR3 protein: CASSLTVAANYNEQFF
J gene: TRBJ2-7; V gene: TRBV4-1; CDR3 length: 16; clone size: .; CDR3 protein: CASSPGLAATSYEQYF
J gene: TRBJ1-3; V gene: TRBV4-1; CDR3 length: 16; clone size: few; CDR3 protein: CASSQVQGSLGNTIYF
J gene: TRBJ1-2; V gene: TRBV12-3/TRBV12-4; CDR3 length: 13; clone size: .; CDR3 protein: CASSERAVYGYTF
J gene: TRBJ1-1; V gene: TRBV10-3; CDR3 length: 15; clone size: few; CDR3 protein: CAISRTGRGNTEAFF
J gene: TRBJ1-5; V gene: TRBV28; CDR3 length: 15; clone size: many; CDR3 protein: CASSAAPGINQPQHF
J gene: TRBJ2-2; V gene: TRBV20-1; CDR3 length: 16; clone size: .; CDR3 protein: CSAKWTSGLNTGELFF
J gene: TRBJ1-4; V gene: TRBV6-1; CDR3 length: 13; clone size: .; CDR3 protein: CASSPGHSEKLFF
J gene: TRBJ2-7; V gene: TRBV12-3/TRBV12-4; CDR3 length: 14; clone size: many; CDR3 protein: CASSPREGTYEQYF
J gene: TRBJ2-7; V gene: TRBV28; CDR3 length: 16; clone size: .; CDR3 protein: CASSFPGLAVNYEQYF
J gene: TRBJ1-5; V gene: TRBV5-1; CDR3 length: 14; clone size: .; CDR3 protein: CASSLTGAGQPQHF
J gene: TRBJ1-1; V gene: TRBV11-1; CDR3 length: 14; clone size: .; CDR3 protein: CASSPTGMNTEAFF
J gene: TRBJ2-4; V gene: TRBV20-1; CDR3 length: 15; clone size: few; CDR3 protein: CSARVAGVAKNIQYF
J gene: TRBJ2-7; V gene: TRBV5-1; CDR3 length: 13; clone size: .; CDR3 protein: CASSLITTGEQYF
J gene: TRBJ2-2; V gene: TRBV10-3; CDR3 length: 15; clone size: .; CDR3 protein: CAIRTGTANTGELFF
J gene: TRBJ2-1; V gene: TRBV12-3/TRBV12-4; CDR3 length: 13; clone size: .; CDR3 protein: CASWDRAGNEQFF
J gene: TRBJ2-2; V gene: TRBV12-3/TRBV12-4; CDR3 length: 17; clone size: .; CDR3 protein: CASSSSRTPRNTGELFF
J gene: TRBJ2-3; V gene: TRBV29-1; CDR3 length: 14; clone size: .; CDR3 protein: CSVVGGGATDTQYF
J gene: TRBJ2-7; V gene: TRBV2; CDR3 length: 16; clone size: many; CDR3 protein: CASSGMGQGYPYEQYF
J gene: TRBJ1-2; V gene: TRBV20-1; CDR3 length: 15; clone size: few; CDR3 protein: CSASSNGQDPYGYTF
J gene: TRBJ1-5; V gene: TRBV19; CDR3 length: 15; clone size: .; CDR3 protein: CASSPQGGSNQPQHF
J gene: TRBJ2-7; V gene: TRBV11-2; CDR3 length: 14; clone size: .; CDR3 protein: CASSLGVASYEQYF
J gene: TRBJ2-3; V gene: TRBV4-3; CDR3 length: 16; clone size: few; CDR3 protein: CASSQDRASWPDTQYF
J gene: TRBJ2-5; V gene: TRBV25-1; CDR3 length: 13; clone size: many; CDR3 protein: CASSSPVPETQYF
J gene: TRBJ2-7; V gene: TRBV11-2; CDR3 length: 14; clone size: .; CDR3 protein: CASSLNGGYYEQYF
J gene: TRBJ2-2; V gene: TRBV4-2; CDR3 length: 17; clone size: few; CDR3 protein: CASSHLLPRGHTGELFF